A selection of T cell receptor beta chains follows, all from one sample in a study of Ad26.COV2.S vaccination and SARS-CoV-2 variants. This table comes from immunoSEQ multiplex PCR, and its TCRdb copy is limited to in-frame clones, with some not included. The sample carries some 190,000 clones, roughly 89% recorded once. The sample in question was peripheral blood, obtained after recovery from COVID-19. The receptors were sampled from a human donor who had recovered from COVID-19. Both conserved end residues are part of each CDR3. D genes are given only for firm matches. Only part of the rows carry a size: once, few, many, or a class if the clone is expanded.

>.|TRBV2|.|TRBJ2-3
CASTGVDTQYF
TGTGCCAGCACGGGGGTTGATACGCAGTATTTT
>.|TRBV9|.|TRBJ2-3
CASSVGSGQTDTQYF
TGTGCCAGCAGCGTAGGGTCGGGCCAGACGGATACGCAGTATTTT
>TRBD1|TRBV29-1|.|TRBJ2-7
CSVEGQGINEQYF
TGCAGCGTTGAAGGACAGGGGATAAACGAGCAGTACTTC
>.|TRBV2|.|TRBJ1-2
CASSVRLGNYGYTF
TGTGCCAGCAGTGTTAGGTTGGGGAACTATGGCTACACCTTC
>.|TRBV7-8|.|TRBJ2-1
CASSLAMTGSYNEQFF
TGTGCCAGCAGCTTAGCCATGACGGGCTCCTACAATGAGCAGTTCTTC
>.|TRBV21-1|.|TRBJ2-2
CASSNPRGDTGELFF
TGTGCCAGCAGCAACCCCAGGGGAGACACCGGGGAGCTGTTTTTT
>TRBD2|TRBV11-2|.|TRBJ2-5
CASSSWGSGETQYF
TGTGCCAGCAGCTCTTGGGGTAGCGGGGAGACCCAGTACTTC
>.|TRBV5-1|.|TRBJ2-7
CASSLRGTENEQYF
TGCGCCAGCAGCTTGCGGGGGACGGAAAACGAGCAGTACTTC
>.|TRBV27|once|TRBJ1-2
CASSAGYGYTF
TGTGCCAGCAGTGCCGGTTATGGCTACACCTTC
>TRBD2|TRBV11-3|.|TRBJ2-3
CASSPGGGDTQYF
TGTGCCAGCAGCCCCGGGGGGGGAGATACGCAGTATTTT
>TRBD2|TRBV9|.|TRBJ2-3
CASRRGGPSDTQYF
TGTGCCAGTAGACGGGGAGGGCCCTCGGATACGCAGTATTTT
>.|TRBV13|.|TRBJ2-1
CASSPGGWAEQFF
TGTGCCAGCAGCCCCGGCGGGTGGGCGGAGCAGTTCTTC
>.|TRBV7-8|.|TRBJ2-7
CASSLRLTGTYEQYF
TGTGCCAGCAGCTTAAGGTTAACAGGCACCTACGAGCAGTACTTC
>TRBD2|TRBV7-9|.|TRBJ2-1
CASSPTTSGRGGEQFF
TGTGCCAGCAGCCCTACTACTAGCGGGAGAGGGGGTGAGCAGTTCTTC
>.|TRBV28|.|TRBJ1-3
CASSFGGAEGNTIYF
TGTGCCAGCAGTTTCGGAGGGGCGGAAGGAAACACCATATATTTT
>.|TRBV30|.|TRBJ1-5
CAWRRGPNQPQHF
TGTGCCTGGAGAAGAGGACCTAATCAGCCCCAGCATTTT
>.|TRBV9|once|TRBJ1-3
CASSVGGRGRVSGNTIYF
TGTGCCAGCAGCGTAGGAGGAAGGGGACGGGTCTCTGGAAACACCATATATTTT
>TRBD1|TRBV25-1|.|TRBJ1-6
CASSSPGTGRGSPLHF
TGTGCCAGCAGTTCCCCCGGGACAGGGCGCGGTTCACCCCTCCACTTT
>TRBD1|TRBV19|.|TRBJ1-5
CASFIGGSLNQPQHF
TGTGCCAGTTTCATAGGGGGCAGCCTTAATCAGCCCCAGCATTTT
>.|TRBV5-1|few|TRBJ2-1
CASSLARGRGNEQFF
TGCGCCAGCAGCTTGGCGAGGGGACGGGGCAATGAGCAGTTCTTC
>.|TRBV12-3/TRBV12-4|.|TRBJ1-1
CASAEAGTEAFF
TGTGCCAGCGCCGAGGCGGGTACTGAAGCTTTCTTT
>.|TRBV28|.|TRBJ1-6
CASSSDSYNSPLHF
TGTGCCAGCAGCTCCGACAGCTATAATTCACCCCTCCACTTT
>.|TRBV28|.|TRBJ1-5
CASGDQPQHF
TGTGCCAGTGGGGATCAGCCCCAGCATTTT
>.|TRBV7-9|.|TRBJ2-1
CASTYSGSEDEQFF
TGTGCCAGCACCTATTCCGGGAGTGAGGATGAGCAGTTCTTC
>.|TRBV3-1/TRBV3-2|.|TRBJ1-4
CASTPGGNEKLFF
TGTGCCAGCACCCCGGGGGGGAACGAAAAACTGTTTTTT
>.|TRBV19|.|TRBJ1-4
CASSSPRDRVNEKLFF
TGTGCCAGTAGTTCTCCCCGGGACCGCGTGAATGAAAAACTGTTTTTT
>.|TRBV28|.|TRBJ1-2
CASRFPGTAGGYTF
TGTGCCAGCAGGTTCCCCGGGACTGCGGGCGGCTACACCTTC
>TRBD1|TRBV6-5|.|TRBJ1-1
CASSYLGQGETEAFF
TGTGCCAGCAGTTACCTCGGACAGGGAGAAACTGAAGCTTTCTTT
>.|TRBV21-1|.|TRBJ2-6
CASSYNEDSSGANVLTF
TGTGCCAGCAGCTATAACGAGGACTCCTCTGGGGCCAACGTCCTGACTTTC
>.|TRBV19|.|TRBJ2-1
CASSMSREFDEQFF
TGTGCCAGTAGTATGAGCCGGGAGTTCGATGAGCAGTTCTTC
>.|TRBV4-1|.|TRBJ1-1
CASSQVGGRRTEAFF
TGCGCCAGCAGCCAAGTGGGGGGGAGAAGGACTGAAGCTTTCTTT
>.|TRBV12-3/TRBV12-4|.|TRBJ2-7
CASSLKRGGEQYF
TGTGCCAGCAGTTTAAAGAGGGGTGGGGAGCAGTACTTC
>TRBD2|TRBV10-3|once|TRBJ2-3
CAISERLALSTDTQYF
TGTGCCATCAGTGAGAGACTAGCCCTAAGCACAGATACGCAGTATTTT
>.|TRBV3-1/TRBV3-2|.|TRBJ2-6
CASSQVGSGLPANPSGANVLTF
TGTGCCAGCAGCCAGGTAGGTAGCGGACTACCCGCCAACCCCTCTGGGGCCAACGTCCTGACTTTC
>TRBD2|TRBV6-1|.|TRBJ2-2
CASSETGTSADTGELFF
TGTGCCAGCAGTGAAACCGGGACTAGCGCTGACACCGGGGAGCTGTTTTTT
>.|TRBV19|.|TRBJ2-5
CASSSSRGAVQETQYF
TGTGCCAGTAGTTCCTCCCGGGGGGCAGTCCAAGAGACCCAGTACTTC
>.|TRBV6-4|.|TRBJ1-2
CASSRGTGANYGYTF
TGTGCCAGCAGTCGAGGCACCGGGGCTAACTATGGCTACACCTTC
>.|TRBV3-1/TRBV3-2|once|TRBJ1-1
CASSLDGGMNTEAFF
TGTGCCAGCAGCCTAGATGGGGGTATGAACACTGAAGCTTTCTTT
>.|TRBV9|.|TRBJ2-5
CASSVQGKRETQYF
TGTGCCAGCAGCGTGCAGGGAAAGAGGGAGACCCAGTACTTC
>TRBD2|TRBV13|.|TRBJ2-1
CASSSRRTSVHEQFF
TGTGCCAGCAGCTCGAGAAGGACTAGCGTGCATGAGCAGTTCTTC